This TCR beta chain was sequenced during a study of control samples from healthy donors and cancer patients. Assay: immunoSEQ multiplex PCR; the TCRdb copy retains only in-frame clones and omits some. Of over 150,000 clones listed, about 90% were seen once; the top ten hold about 2%. Germline CDR1 and CDR2: MNHEY and SVGAGI. J was trimmed by 5 bases and V by 2 bases; bases with no gene match: 5. The length of the CDR3 is 14 residues. The chain uses TRBV6-5 and TRBJ1-2; 7 positions agree with TRBD1. Sequencing was done on a sample of blood. The receptor's source is a woman in her thirties or forties in good health. The CDR3 DNA sequence: TGTGCCAGCAGTTACGACAGGGCGCCTTATGGCTACACCTTC. It translates to CASSYDRAPYGYTF.